This T cell receptor (beta chain) comes out of a study of cytotoxic CD8 clonotypes in ibrutinib-treated CLL. General observations from the study: Public clonotypes, rarely seen, contracted or held steady on treatment.

Measured with immunoSEQ multiplex PCR; TCRdb has only the in-frame clones, and not every one. In the table there are about 150,000 clones, roughly 76% of which are singletons. This clone has a handful of counts. Its antigen is unidentified. V was clipped by 11 bases and J by 5 bases, with 18 bases between them. Per the germline V gene, CDR1 is MNHEY and CDR2 is SVGAGI. The CDR3 consists of 13 residues. The material was PBMCs, obtained after 24 months of ibrutinib treatment. This rearrangement joins TRBV6-5 to TRBJ1-2, with D unresolved. The sequence came from a human donor with chronic lymphocytic leukemia. The CDR3 here is CAALGPRAYGYTF. The CDR3 DNA follows: TGTGCCGCTCTCGGGCCTCGGGCGTATGGCTACACCTTC.